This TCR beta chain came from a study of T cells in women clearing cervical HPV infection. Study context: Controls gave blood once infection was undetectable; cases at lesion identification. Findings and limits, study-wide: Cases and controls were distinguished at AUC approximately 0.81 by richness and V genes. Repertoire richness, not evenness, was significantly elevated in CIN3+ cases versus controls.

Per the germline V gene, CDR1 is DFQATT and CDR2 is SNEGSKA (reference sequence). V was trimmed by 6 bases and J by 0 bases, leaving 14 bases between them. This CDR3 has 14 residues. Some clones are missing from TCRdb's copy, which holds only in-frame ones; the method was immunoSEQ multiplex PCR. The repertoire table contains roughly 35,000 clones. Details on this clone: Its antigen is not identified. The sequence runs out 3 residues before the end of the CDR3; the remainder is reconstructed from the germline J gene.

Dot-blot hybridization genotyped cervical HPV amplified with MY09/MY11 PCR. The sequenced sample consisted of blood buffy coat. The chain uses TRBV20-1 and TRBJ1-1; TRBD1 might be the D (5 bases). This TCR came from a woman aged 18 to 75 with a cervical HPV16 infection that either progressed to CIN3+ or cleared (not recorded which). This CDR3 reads CSATRQTMNTEAFF. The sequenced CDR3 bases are TGCAGTGCCACCCGACAGACCATGAACACTGAA.